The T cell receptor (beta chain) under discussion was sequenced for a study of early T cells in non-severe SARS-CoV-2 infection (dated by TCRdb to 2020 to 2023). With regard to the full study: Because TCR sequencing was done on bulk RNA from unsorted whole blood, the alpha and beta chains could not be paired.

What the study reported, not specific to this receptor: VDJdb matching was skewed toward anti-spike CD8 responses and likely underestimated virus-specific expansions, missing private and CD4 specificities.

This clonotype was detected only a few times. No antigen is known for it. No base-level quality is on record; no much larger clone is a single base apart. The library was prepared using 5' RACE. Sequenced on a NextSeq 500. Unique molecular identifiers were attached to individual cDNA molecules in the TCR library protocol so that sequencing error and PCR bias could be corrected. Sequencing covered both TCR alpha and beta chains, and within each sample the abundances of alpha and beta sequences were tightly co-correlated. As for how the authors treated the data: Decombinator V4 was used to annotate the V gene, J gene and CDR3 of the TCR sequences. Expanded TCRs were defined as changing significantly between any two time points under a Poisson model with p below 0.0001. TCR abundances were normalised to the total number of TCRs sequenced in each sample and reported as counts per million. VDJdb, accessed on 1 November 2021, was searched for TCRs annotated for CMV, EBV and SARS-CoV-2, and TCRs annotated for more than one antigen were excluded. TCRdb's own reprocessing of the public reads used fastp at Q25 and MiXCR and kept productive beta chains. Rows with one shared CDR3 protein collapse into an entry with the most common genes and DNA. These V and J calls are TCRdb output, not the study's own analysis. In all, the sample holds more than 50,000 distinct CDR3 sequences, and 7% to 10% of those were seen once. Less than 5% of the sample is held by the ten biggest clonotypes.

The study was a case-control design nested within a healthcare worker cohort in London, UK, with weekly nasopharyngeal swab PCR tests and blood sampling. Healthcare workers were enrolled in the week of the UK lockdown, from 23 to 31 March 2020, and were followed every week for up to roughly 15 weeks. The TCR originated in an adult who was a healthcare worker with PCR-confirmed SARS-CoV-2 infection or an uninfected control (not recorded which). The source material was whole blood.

The CDR3 protein: CASSYSRGSPQETQYF. The DNA is TGTGCCAGCAGTTACTCAAGGGGATCCCCACAAGAGACCCAGTACTTC. The chain links TRBV6-2 or TRBV6-3 with TRBJ2-5, with TRBD1 as a weak D call on 5 bases. V and J are truncated by 0 bases and 2 bases respectively, leaving an intervening sequence of 13 bases. The CDR3 spans 16 residues, from the cysteine through the phenylalanine. The retained sequence is limited to the CDR3, 48 bases, with the frame set at the first base. Per the germline V gene, MNHEY is the CDR1 and SVGEGT is the CDR2.